This TCR beta chain was recorded in a study of regulatory T cells in long-lasting Graves disease. Notes on the study in general: Among samples with persistent disease, TRBV28, TRBJ1-2 and TRBJ2-5 were favored. Persistent Graves' patients showed less TCR diversity than newly diagnosed ones. Between persistent patients, a few thousand public clonotypes were shared, exceeding the approximately 870 shared between new patients.

Time point defined: persistent/refractory GD, antithyroid drugs over 5 years with positive TRAb. Extracted PBMC RNA gave rise to the TCR library. According to the study, TCR beta libraries were built with iRepertoire HTBI primers and CDR3-region Arm-PCR. TCRdb used MiXCR to reprocess the multiplex PCR reads, holding one entry per CDR3 protein. The table lists 650,000 to 700,000 distinct CDR3 sequences, 25% to 35% of them singletons. A remark on this clonotype: Its target is unknown.

From germline, CDR1 is SGHAT and CDR2 FQNNGV. The CDR3 consists of 13 residues. V lost 4 bases and J 7 bases, leaving 11 bases between the germline ends. The sample in question was peripheral blood mononuclear cells (PBMCs), obtained when the disease was refractory, from a patient treated with antithyroid drugs. This TCR was sampled from a female donor with Graves disease. V and J are TRBV11-2 and TRBJ2-1; possible D gene TRBD2, 5 bases. DNA for the CDR3: TGTGCCAGCAGCTCAGACCCGGGAAATGAGCAGTTCTTC. It encodes CASSSDPGNEQFF.